The 7 T cell receptor beta chains listed next were all sequenced from one sample in a study of blood T cell repertoires in COVID-19. Using immunoSEQ multiplex PCR, the repertoire was profiled, and TCRdb retains in-frame clones only, with some absent. Here the sample spans approximately 360,000 clones, roughly 87% being singletons. Specimen: PBMCs or T cells enriched from blood (not recorded which). The receptors originated from a woman aged 45 to 65 who had recovered from COVID-19.

The rearrangement joins TRBV5-1 to TRBJ1-4, with 9 bases fitting TRBD1. Germline values: CDR1 SGHRS, CDR2 YFSETQ. This CDR3 spans 18 amino acids. Losses at the gene ends were 4 bases for V and 2 bases for J; bases not matched to a gene: 12. Written as DNA, the CDR3 is TGCGCCAGCAGCCCGGGACAGGGAGGTTTGGTGACTAATGAAAAACTGTTTTTT. Translating it yields CASSPGQGGLVTNEKLFF.

This clone came up once. The V and J genes are TRBV15 and TRBJ2-3; 8 bases fit TRBD2. CDR1 LNHNV and CDR2 YYDKDF come from the germline V gene (reference sequence). The junction had 6 bases not matched to a gene; V was cut back by 2 bases and J by 2 bases. The CDR3 loop spans 16 amino acids. CDR3 DNA sequence: TGTGCCACCAGCAGATCACTAGCGGCCGACACAGATACGCAGTATTTT. The encoded protein is CATSRSLAADTDTQYF.

This clone was seen only once. The CDR3 sequence: CASSPISTDTQYF. CDR3 coding DNA: TGTGCCAGCAGCCCAATCAGCACAGATACGCAGTATTTT. The chain is built from TRBV11-1 and TRBJ2-3; D is undetermined. This CDR3 has 13 residues. Trimming removed 5 bases from V and 0 bases from J, with 6 bases in between. Germline assignment: CDR1 SGHAT and CDR2 FQDESV (reference sequence).

J is TRBJ2-5 and V is TRBV5-1; tentative D call: TRBD1 (6 bases). Germline loops: CDR1 SGHRS, CDR2 YFSETQ. This CDR3 comprises 15 residues. V was shortened by 3 bases and J by 2 bases, with 14 bases between the two germline ends. The CDR3 sequence is CASSWGTPLQETQYF. CDR3 nucleotides: TGCGCCAGCAGCTGGGGGACACCTCTACAAGAGACCCAGTACTTC.

The chain combines TRBV18 with TRBJ1-3, with 7 bases aligning to TRBD1. CDR3 size: 15 residues. The V gene's germline CDR1 is KGHSH and CDR2 LQKENI. The ends lost 5 bases at V and 0 bases at J; junction bases unmatched: 4. The CDR3 is CASSTDRSSGNTIYF. In DNA form, the CDR3 reads TGTGCCAGCTCAACGGACAGGAGCTCTGGAAACACCATATATTTT.

The V call is TRBV4-3, the J call TRBJ2-1; perhaps TRBD2 as D (6 bases). CDR1 LGHNA and CDR2 YSLEER come from the germline V gene. CDR3 length equals 16 residues. V was pared by 0 bases and J by 4 bases, with 13 bases between. The CDR3 here is CASSQDHGGRYNEQFF. The DNA for the CDR3 is TGCGCCAGCAGCCAAGATCATGGAGGGCGGTACAATGAGCAGTTCTTC.

This clone was picked up one time. The rearrangement links TRBV11-1 to TRBJ2-7; the match to TRBD1 covers 7 bases. This CDR3 is 14 amino acids long. The V and J ends lost 0 bases and 1 base, in that order; junction bases with no gene match: 0. CDR1 and CDR2 (germline): SGHAT, FQDESV (reference sequence). The DNA for the CDR3 is TGTGCCAGCAGCTTAGCGGACAGGTCCTACGAGCAGTACTTC. Residues: CASSLADRSYEQYF.